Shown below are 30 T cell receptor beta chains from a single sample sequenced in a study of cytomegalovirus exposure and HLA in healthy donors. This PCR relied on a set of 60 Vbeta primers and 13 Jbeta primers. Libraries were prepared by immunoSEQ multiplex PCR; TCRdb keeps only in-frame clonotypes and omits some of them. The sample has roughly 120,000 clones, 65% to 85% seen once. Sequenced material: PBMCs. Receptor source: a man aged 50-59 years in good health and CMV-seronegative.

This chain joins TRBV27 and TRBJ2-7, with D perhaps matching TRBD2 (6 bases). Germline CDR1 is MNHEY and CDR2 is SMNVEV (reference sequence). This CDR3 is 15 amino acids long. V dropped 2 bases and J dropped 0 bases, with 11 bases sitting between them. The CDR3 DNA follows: TGTGCCAGCAGTTTACTAGCGAAACCCTCCTACGAGCAGTACTTC. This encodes CASSLLAKPSYEQYF.

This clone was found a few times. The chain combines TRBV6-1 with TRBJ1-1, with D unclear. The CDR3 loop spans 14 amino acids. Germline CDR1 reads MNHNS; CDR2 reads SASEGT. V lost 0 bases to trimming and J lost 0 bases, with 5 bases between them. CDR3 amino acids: CASSEATVNTEAFF. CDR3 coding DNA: TGTGCCAGCAGTGAAGCGACTGTGAACACTGAAGCTTTCTTT.

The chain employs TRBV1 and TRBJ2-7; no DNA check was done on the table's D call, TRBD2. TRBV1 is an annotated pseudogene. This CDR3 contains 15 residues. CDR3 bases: TGCACCAGCAGCCAACTTAGCGGGGTGTCCTACGAGCAGTACTTC. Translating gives CTSSQLSGVSYEQYF.

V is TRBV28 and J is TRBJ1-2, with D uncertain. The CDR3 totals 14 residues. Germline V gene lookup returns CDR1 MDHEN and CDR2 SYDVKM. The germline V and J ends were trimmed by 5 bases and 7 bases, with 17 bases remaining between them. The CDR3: CASSLLRNLAGYTF. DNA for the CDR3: TGTGCCAGCAGTCTGCTGAGAAACCTAGCTGGCTACACCTTC.

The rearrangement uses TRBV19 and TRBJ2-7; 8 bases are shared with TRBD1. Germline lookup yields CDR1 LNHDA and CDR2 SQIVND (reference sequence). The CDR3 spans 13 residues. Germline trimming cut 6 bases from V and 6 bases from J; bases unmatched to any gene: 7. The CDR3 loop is CASRVDRASEQYF. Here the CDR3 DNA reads TGTGCCAGTAGGGTGGACAGGGCCAGCGAGCAGTACTTC.

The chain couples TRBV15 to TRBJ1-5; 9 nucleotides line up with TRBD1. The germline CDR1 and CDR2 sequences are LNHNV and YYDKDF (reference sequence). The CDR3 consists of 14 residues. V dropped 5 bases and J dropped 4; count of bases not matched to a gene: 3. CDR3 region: CATSGDRENQPQHF. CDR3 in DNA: TGTGCCACCAGCGGGGACAGGGAAAATCAGCCCCAGCATTTT. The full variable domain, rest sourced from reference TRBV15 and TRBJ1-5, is DAMVIQNPRYQVTQFGKPVTLSCSQTLNHNVMYWYQQKSSQAPKLLFHYYDKDFNNEADTPDNFQSRRPNTSFCFLDIRSPGLGDTAMYLCATSGDRENQPQHFGDGTRLSIL.

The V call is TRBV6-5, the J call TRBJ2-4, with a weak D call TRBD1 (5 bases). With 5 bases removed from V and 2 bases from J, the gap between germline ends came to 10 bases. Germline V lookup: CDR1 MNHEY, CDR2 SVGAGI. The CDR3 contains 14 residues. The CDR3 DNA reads TGTGCCAGCAGTGAAGGGGTAACCAAAAACATTCAGTACTTC. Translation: CASSEGVTKNIQYF.

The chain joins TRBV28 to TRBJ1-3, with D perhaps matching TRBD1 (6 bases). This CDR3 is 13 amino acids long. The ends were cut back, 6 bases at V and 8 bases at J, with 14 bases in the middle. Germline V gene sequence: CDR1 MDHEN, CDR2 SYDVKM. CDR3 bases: TGTGCCAGCAGCCAGGGGAGGGTATACACCATATATTTT. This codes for CASSQGRVYTIYF.

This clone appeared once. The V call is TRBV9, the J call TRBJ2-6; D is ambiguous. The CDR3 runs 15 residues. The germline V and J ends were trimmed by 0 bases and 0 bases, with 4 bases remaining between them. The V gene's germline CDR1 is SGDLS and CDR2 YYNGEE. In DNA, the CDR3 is TGTGCCAGCAGCGTAGCCGGCTCTGGGGCCAACGTCCTGACTTTC. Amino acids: CASSVAGSGANVLTF.

CDR3 loop: CASSVGGPRGNYEQYF. The CDR3 DNA is TGTGCCAGCAGCGTAGGCGGTCCCCGTGGCAACTACGAGCAGTACTTC. The chain carries TRBV9 and TRBJ2-7, with no clear D. Germline CDR1 and CDR2: SGDLS and YYNGEE. V was pared by 0 bases and J by 3 bases, with 16 bases between. CDR3 length: 16 amino acids.

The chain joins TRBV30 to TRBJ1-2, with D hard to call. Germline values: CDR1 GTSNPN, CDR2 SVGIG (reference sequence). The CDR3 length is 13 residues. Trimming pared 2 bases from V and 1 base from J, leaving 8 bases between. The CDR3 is CAWSPQVNYGYTF. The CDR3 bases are TGTGCCTGGAGTCCCCAGGTTAACTATGGCTACACCTTC.

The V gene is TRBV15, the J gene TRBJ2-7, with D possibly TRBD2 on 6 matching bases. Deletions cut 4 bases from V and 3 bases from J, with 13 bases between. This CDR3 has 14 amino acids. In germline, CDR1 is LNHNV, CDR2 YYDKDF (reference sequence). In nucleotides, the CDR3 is TGTGCCACCAGCACCGGACTAATAGGCTACGAGCAGTACTTC. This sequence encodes CATSTGLIGYEQYF.

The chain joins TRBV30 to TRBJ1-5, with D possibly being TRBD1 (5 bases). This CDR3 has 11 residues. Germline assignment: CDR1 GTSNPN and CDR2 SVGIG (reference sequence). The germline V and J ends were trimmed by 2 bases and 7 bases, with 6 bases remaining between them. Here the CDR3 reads CAWSQGQPQHF. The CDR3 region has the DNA TGTGCCTGGAGTCAGGGCCAGCCCCAGCATTTT.

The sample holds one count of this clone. This chain's CDR3 is CASSFQPFRGQDNSPLHF. The CDR3 nucleotides read TGCGCCAGCAGCTTTCAACCCTTCCGGGGACAAGATAATTCACCCCTCCACTTT. The rearrangement uses TRBV5-1 and TRBJ1-6, with a tentative D call TRBD1 (6 bases). Trimming left V 2 bases short and J 5 bases short, with 20 bases between. Germline lookup yields CDR1 SGHRS and CDR2 YFSETQ. The CDR3 length is 18 residues.

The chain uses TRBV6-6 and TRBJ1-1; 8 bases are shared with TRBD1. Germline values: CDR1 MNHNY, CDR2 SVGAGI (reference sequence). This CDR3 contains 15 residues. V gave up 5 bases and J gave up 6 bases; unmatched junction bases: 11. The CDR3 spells CASSTGGIGIAEAFF. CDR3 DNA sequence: TGTGCCAGCAGTACAGGGGGTATCGGTATCGCTGAAGCTTTCTTT.

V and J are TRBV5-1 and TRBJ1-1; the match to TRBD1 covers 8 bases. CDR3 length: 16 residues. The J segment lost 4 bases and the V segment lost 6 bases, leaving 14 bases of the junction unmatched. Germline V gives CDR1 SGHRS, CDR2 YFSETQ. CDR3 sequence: CASTQGSRQGTTEAFF. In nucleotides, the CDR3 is TGCGCCAGCACCCAAGGGAGTCGACAGGGGACCACTGAAGCTTTCTTT.

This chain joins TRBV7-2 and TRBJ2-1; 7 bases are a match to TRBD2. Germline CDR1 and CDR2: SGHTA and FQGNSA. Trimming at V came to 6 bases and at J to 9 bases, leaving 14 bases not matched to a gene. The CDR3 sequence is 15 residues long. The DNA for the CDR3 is TGTGCCAGCAGTTTTATGGGCGGGAGCAACCCTGAGCAGTTCTTC. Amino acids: CASSFMGGSNPEQFF.

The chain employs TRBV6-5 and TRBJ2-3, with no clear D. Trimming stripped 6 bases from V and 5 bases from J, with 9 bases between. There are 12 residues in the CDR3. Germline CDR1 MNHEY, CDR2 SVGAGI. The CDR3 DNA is TGTGCCAGCAGCCGAACCGGAGATACGCAGTATTTT. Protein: CASSRTGDTQYF.

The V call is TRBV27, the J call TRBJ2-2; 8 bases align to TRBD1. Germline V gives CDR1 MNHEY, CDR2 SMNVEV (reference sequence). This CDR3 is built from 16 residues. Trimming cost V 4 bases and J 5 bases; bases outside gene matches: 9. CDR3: CASSSTWTGRTGELFF. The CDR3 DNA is TGTGCCAGCAGTTCTACTTGGACAGGGAGGACCGGGGAGCTGTTTTTT.

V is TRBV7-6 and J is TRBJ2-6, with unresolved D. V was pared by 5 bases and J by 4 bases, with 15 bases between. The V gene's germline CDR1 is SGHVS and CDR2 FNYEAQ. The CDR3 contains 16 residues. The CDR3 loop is CASSPDPPPGANVLTF. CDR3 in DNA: TGTGCCAGCAGCCCAGATCCCCCCCCCGGGGCCAACGTCCTGACTTTC.

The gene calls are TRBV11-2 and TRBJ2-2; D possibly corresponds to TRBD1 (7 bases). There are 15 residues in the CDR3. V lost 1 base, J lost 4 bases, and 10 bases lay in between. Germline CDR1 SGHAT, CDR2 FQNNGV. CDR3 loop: CASSLGRGATGELFF. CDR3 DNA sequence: TGTGCCAGCAGCTTAGGCAGGGGGGCCACCGGGGAGCTGTTTTTT. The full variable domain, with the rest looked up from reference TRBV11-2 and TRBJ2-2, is EAGVAQSPRYKIIEKRQSVAFWCNPISGHATLYWYQQILGQGPKLLIQFQNNGVVDDSQLPKDRFSAERLKGVDSTLKIQPAKLEDSAVYLCASSLGRGATGELFFGEGSRLTVL.

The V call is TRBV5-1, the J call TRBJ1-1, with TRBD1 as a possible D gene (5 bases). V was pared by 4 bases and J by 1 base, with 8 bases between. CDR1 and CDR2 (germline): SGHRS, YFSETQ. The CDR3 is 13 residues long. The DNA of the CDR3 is TGCGCCAGCAGCCTACAGGCGAACACTGAAGCTTTCTTT. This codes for CASSLQANTEAFF.

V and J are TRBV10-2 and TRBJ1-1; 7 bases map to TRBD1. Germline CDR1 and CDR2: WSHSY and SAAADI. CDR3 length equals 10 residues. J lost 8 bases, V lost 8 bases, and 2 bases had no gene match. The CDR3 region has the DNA TGCGCCAGCTGGGACAGCGAAGCTTTCTTT. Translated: CASWDSEAFF.

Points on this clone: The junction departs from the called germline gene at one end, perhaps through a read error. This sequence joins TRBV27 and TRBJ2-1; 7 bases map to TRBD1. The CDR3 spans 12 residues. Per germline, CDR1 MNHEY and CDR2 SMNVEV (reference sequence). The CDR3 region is CASSWPRGTAIF. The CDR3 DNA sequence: TGTGCCAGCAGTTGGCCTAGGGGGACAGCTATCTTC.

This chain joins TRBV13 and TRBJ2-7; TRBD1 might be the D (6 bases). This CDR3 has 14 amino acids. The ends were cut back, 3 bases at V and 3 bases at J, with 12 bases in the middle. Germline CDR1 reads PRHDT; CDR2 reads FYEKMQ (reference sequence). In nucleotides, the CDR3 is TGTGCCAGCAGCTTTAGGGACACTGGCTACGAGCAGTACTTC. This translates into CASSFRDTGYEQYF. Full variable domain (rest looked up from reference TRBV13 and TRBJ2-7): AAGVIQSPRHLIKEKRETATLKCYPIPRHDTVYWYQQGPGQDPQFLISFYEKMQSDKGSIPDRFSAQQFSDYHSELNMSSLELGDSALYFCASSFRDTGYEQYFGPGTRLTVT.

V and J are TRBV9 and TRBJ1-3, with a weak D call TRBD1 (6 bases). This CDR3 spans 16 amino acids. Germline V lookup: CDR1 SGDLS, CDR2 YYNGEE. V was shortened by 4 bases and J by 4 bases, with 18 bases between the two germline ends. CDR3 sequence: CASSPKAGALGNTIYF. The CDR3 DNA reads TGTGCCAGCAGCCCTAAGGCAGGGGCACTCGGAAACACCATATATTTT.

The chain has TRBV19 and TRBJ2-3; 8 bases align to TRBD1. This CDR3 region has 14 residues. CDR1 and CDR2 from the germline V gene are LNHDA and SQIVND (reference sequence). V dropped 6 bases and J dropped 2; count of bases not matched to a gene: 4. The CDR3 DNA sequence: TGTGCCAGTAGGGAGACAGGGGCCACAGATACGCAGTATTTT. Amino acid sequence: CASRETGATDTQYF.

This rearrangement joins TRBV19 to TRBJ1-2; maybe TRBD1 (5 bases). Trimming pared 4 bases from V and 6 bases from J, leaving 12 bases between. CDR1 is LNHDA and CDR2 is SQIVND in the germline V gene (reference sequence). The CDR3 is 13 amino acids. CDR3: CASSTDREHGYTF. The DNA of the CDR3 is TGTGCCAGTAGTACTGACAGAGAGCATGGCTACACCTTC.

The CDR3 DNA reads TGTGCCAGCAGCTTGAGCGGGGTGAACACTGAAGCTTTCTTT. Translating gives CASSLSGVNTEAFF. The rearrangement uses TRBV7-2 and TRBJ1-1, with no clear D. V was cut by 3 bases and J by 0 bases, with 8 bases left in between. The length of the CDR3 is 14 residues. Germline lookup yields CDR1 SGHTA and CDR2 FQGNSA.

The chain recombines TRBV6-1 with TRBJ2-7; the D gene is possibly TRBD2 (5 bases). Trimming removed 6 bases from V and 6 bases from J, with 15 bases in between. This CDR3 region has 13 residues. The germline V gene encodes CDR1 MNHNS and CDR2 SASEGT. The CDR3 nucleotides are TGTGCCAGCAGCATAACTAGTCAAGGCGAGCAGTACTTC. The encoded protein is CASSITSQGEQYF.